The next 9 T cell receptor beta chains were all read from a single sample in a study of OX40 agonist ivuxolimab in advanced cancers. Profiled with immunoSEQ multiplex PCR; TCRdb holds only in-frame clones, not every one. The data contain 55,000 to 60,000 clones, 81% of them singletons. This specimen consisted of CD4+ or CD8+ T cells sorted from blood, obtained in a trial of the OX40 agonist ivuxolimab. The receptors shown here come from an adult with an advanced solid tumor such as melanoma, head and neck, liver or kidney cancer.

The chain carries TRBV5-1 and TRBJ2-1, with D perhaps matching TRBD2 (6 bases). Trimming took 1 base from V and 7 from J, leaving 15 bases between them. Germline CDR1 SGHRS, CDR2 YFSETQ. The CDR3 is 15 residues long. CDR3 in amino acids: CASSLNGGSGNEQFF. CDR3 bases: TGCGCCAGCAGCTTGAACGGGGGTAGTGGGAATGAGCAGTTCTTC.

This chain uses TRBV10-2 with TRBJ2-5; 10 bases agree with TRBD1. Germline CDR1 is WSHSY and CDR2 is SAAADI. The CDR3 has 15 amino acids. Germline trimming cut 4 bases from V and 4 bases from J; bases unmatched to any gene: 6. CDR3 protein: CASSVDRGRAETQYF. For the CDR3, the DNA is TGCGCCAGCAGTGTAGACAGGGGGCGCGCAGAGACCCAGTACTTC.

The chain carries TRBV6-6 and TRBJ2-3; the D is unclear. Germline loops: CDR1 MNHNY, CDR2 SVGAGI (reference sequence). The CDR3 covers 15 residues. The V end was cut by 0 bases, the J end by 1 base, with 8 bases between. CDR3 in DNA: TGTGCCAGCAGTTACTCGGCGGAACGCACAGATACGCAGTATTTT. Translation gives CASSYSAERTDTQYF.

The chain employs TRBV5-1 and TRBJ2-1, with D possibly matching TRBD2 (5 bases). Trimming took 0 bases from V and 5 from J, leaving 15 bases between them. There are 16 residues in the CDR3. The germline V gene encodes CDR1 SGHRS and CDR2 YFSETQ. CDR3 coding DNA: TGCGCCAGCAGCTTGGCCGAGGGTATGAGAAACAATGAGCAGTTCTTC. Translating it yields CASSLAEGMRNNEQFF.

For this clone: Within the sample, other DNA sequences also encode this same CDR3. V is TRBV9 and J is TRBJ2-7; 8 nucleotides agree with TRBD1. The J segment lost 3 bases and the V segment lost 0 bases, leaving 2 bases of the junction unmatched. CDR3 length equals 14 residues. From germline, CDR1 is SGDLS and CDR2 YYNGEE. The CDR3 here is CASSVATGGYEQYF. CDR3 DNA: TGTGCCAGCAGCGTAGCCACAGGGGGCTACGAGCAGTACTTC.

V gene TRBV10-3 combines with J gene TRBJ2-3; no firm D call. Germline CDR1 reads ENHRY; CDR2 reads SYGVKD. The CDR3 contains 11 residues. V lost 10 bases and J lost 7, with 12 bases in between. As DNA, the CDR3 is TGTGCCACCCAGATTCAGAATACGCAGTATTTT. It yields the protein CATQIQNTQYF.

This rearrangement joins TRBV19 to TRBJ2-3, with TRBD1 matching over 7 bases. Germline V gene lookup returns CDR1 LNHDA and CDR2 SQIVND (reference sequence). The CDR3 consists of 15 residues. V shed 3 bases, J shed 2 bases, and the junction held 5 bases outside the gene matches. CDR3 coding DNA: TGTGCCAGTAGTATCCGGACAGGAGACACAGATACGCAGTATTTT. Translating it yields CASSIRTGDTDTQYF.

The J gene is TRBJ2-7, the V gene TRBV5-1; D call uncertain. The V and J ends lost 6 bases and 0 bases respectively, with 13 bases between them. Per the germline V gene, CDR1 is SGHRS and CDR2 is YFSETQ. There are 14 residues in the CDR3. CDR3 DNA sequence: TGCGCCAGCACCCCCGGGCCTTACTCCTACGAGCAGTACTTC. Residues: CASTPGPYSYEQYF.

V usage is TRBV5-4 and J usage is TRBJ2-2; D is unclear. CDR1 and CDR2 from the germline V gene are SGHNT and YYREEE (reference sequence). The CDR3 loop spans 13 amino acids. The ends were cut back, 1 base at V and 6 bases at J, with 7 bases in the middle. CDR3 coding DNA: TGTGCCAGCAGCTTGCAAGGGCCCGGGGAGCTGTTTTTT. Protein: CASSLQGPGELFF.